This T cell receptor (beta chain) originates from a study of OX40 agonist ivuxolimab in advanced cancers. Study-wide results and caveats: Partly responding patients at 0.1-3.0 mg/kg showed some of the smallest clonal expansion. Low levels of normalized T-cell clonal expansion also appeared in some nonresponders. By week 6 at 0.1 to 3.0 mg/kg, blood CD4+ and CD8+ T cells had expanded clonally. Mean expanded clone counts were higher in CD8+ than CD4+ T cells.

The trim removed 4 bases at V and 6 bases at J, leaving 15 bases unmatched. Germline V gene sequence: CDR1 SQVTM, CDR2 ANQGSEA. The CDR3 consists of 16 residues. This table comes from immunoSEQ multiplex PCR, and its TCRdb copy is limited to in-frame clones, with some not included. The table shows roughly 33,000 clones, with over 60% occurring only once. This clone was seen ten or more times. Its antigen is undetermined. Source: CD4+ or CD8+ T cells sorted from blood, taken in a trial of the OX40 agonist ivuxolimab. This clonotype was obtained from an adult with an advanced solid tumor such as melanoma, head and neck, liver or kidney cancer. The chain carries TRBV29-1 and TRBJ2-3; 8 bases align to TRBD2. As DNA, the CDR3 is TGCAGCGTTGTTAGAGATATTGCGGGGGGAGTGGATACGCAGTATTTT. Its translation is CSVVRDIAGGVDTQYF.